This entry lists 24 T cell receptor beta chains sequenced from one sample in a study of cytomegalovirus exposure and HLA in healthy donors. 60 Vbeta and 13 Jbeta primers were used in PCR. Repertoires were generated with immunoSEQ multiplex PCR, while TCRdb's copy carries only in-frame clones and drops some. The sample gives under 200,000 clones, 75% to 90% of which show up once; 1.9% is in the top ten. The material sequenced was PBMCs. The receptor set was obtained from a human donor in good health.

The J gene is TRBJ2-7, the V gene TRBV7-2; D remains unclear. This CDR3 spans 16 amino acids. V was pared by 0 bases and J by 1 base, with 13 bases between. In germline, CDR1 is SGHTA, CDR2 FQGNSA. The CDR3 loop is CASSLAGSDPSYEQYF. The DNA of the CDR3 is TGTGCCAGCAGCTTAGCAGGCAGCGACCCTTCCTACGAGCAGTACTTC.

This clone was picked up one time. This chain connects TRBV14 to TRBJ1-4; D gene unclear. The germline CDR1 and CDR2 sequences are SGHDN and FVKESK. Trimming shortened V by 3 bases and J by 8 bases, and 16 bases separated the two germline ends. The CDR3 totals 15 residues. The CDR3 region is CASSQRSVIGEKLFF. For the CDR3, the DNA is TGTGCCAGCAGCCAGAGGTCCGTGATCGGGGAAAAACTGTTTTTT.

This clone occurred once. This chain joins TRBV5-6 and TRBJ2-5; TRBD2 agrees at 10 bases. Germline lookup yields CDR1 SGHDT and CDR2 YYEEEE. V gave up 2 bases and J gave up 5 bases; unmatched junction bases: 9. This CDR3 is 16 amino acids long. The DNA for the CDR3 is TGTGCCAGCAGCTTAGATTTAGAGACTAGCGGGGAGACCCAGTACTTC. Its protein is CASSLDLETSGETQYF.

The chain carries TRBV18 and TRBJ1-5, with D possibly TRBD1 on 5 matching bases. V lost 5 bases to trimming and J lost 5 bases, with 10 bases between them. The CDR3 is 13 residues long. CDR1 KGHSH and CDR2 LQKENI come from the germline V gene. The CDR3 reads CASSLGEDQPQHF. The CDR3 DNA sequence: TGTGCCAGCTCATTGGGGGAGGATCAGCCCCAGCATTTT.

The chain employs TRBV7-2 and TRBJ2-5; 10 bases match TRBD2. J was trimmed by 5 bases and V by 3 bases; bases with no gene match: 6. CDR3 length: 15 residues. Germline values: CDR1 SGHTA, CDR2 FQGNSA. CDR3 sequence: CASSFSGGAEETQYF. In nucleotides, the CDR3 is TGTGCCAGCAGCTTCAGCGGGGGGGCCGAGGAGACCCAGTACTTC.

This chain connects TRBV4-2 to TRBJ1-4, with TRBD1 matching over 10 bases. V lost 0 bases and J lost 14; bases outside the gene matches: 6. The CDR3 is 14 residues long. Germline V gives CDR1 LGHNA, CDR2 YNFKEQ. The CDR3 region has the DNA TGTGCCAGCAGCCAAGAAAGGGGGACAGGGGCCCTGTTTTTT. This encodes CASSQERGTGALFF.

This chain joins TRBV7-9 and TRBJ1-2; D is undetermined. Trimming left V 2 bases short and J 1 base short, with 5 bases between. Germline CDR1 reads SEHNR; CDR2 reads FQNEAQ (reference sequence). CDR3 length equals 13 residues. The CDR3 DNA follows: TGTGCCAGCAGCTTAAACAGTAACTATGGCTACACCTTC. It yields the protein CASSLNSNYGYTF.

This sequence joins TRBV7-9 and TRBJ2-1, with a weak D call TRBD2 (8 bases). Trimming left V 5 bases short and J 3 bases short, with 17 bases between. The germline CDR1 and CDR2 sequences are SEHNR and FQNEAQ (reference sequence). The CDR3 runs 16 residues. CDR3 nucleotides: TGTGCCAGCAGCCCGGGAGGGGGCCGAAACTACAATGAGCAGTTCTTC. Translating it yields CASSPGGGRNYNEQFF.

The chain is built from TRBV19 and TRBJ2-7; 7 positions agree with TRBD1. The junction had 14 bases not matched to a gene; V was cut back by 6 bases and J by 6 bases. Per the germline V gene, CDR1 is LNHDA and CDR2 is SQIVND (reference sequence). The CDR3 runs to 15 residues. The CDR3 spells CASSSPRDRSVEQYF. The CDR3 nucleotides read TGTGCCAGTAGCTCTCCCCGGGACAGATCCGTCGAGCAGTACTTC.

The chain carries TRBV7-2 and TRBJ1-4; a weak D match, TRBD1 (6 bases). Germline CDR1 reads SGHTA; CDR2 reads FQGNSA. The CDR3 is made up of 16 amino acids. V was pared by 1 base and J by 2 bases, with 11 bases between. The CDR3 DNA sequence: TGTGCCAGCAGCTTAGTTTTTACAGGGACTAATGAAAAACTGTTTTTT. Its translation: CASSLVFTGTNEKLFF.

The DNA for the CDR3 is TGTGCCAGCAGCACCCTAGCGGGAACCTCCTACAATGAGCAGTTCTTC. Translated, it gives CASSTLAGTSYNEQFF. The chain couples TRBV5-4 to TRBJ2-1; 9 positions match TRBD2. V lost 4 bases and J lost 0; bases outside the gene matches: 5. Germline V gene sequence: CDR1 SGHNT, CDR2 YYREEE (reference sequence). The CDR3 consists of 16 residues. Complete variable domain (other parts from reference TRBV5-4 and TRBJ2-1): ETGVTQSPTHLIKTRGQQVTLRCSSQSGHNTVSWYQQALGQGPQFIFQYYREEENGRGNFPPRFSGLQFPNYSSELNVNALELDDSALYLCASSTLAGTSYNEQFFGPGTRLTVL.

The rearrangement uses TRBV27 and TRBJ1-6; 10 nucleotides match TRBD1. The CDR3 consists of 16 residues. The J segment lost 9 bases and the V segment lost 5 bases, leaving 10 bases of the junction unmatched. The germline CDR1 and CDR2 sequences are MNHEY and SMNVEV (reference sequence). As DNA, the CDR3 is TGTGCCAGCAGTGCCCGGGACAGGGGTCTTAGTTCACCCCTCCACTTT. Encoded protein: CASSARDRGLSSPLHF.

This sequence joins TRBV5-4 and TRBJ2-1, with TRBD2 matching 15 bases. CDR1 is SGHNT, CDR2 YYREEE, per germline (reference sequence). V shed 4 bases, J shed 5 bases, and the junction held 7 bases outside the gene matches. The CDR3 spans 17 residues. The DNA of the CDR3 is TGTGCCAGCAGCACGGGGACTAGCGGGGGGACCCACAATGAGCAGTTCTTC. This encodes CASSTGTSGGTHNEQFF.

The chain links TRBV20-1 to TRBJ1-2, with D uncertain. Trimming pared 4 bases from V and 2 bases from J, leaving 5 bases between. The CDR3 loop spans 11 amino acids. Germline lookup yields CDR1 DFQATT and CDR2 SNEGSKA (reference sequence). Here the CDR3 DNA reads TGCAGTGCTAAAGCGAACTATGGCTACACCTTC. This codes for CSAKANYGYTF.

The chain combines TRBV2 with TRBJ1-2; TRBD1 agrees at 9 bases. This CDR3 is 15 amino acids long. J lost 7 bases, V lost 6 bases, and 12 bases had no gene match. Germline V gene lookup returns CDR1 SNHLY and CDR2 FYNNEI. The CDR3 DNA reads TGTGCCAGCAGCTCCGGGACAGGGTCGTTTGGTGGCTACACCTTC. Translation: CASSSGTGSFGGYTF.

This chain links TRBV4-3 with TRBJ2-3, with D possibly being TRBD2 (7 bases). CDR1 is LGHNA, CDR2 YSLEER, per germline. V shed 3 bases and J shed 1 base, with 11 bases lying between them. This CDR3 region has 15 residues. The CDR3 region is CASSHDGGRTDTQYF. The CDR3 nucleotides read TGCGCCAGCAGCCACGACGGGGGGCGCACAGATACGCAGTATTTT.

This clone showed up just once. CDR3 amino acids: CASSPSGDSNQPQHF. DNA for the CDR3: TGCGCCAGCAGCCCCTCAGGGGATAGCAATCAGCCCCAGCATTTT. The rearrangement uses TRBV5-1 and TRBJ1-5; D perhaps matches TRBD1 (6 bases). V was pared by 4 bases and J by 0 bases, with 11 bases between. Germline V gene data show CDR1 as SGHRS and CDR2 as YFSETQ. CDR3 size: 15 residues.

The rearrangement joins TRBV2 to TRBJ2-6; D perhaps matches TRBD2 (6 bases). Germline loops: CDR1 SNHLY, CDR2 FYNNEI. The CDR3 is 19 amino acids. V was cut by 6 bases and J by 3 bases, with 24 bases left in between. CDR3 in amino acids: CASRDYPGKGGIGANVLTF. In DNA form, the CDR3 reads TGTGCCAGCAGGGACTATCCCGGGAAGGGTGGAATTGGGGCCAACGTCCTGACTTTC. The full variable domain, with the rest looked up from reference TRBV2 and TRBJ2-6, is EPEVTQTPSHQVTQMGQEVILRCVPISNHLYFYWYRQILGQKVEFLVSFYNNEISEKSEIFDDQFSVERPDGSNFTLKIRSTKLEDSAMYFCASRDYPGKGGIGANVLTFGAGSRLTVL.

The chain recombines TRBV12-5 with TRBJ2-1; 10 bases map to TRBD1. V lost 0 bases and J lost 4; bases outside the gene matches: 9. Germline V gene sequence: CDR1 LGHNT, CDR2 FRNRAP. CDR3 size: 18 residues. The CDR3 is CASGLVFIGQGGYNEQFF. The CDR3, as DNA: TGTGCTAGTGGTTTGGTATTCATAGGACAGGGGGGTTACAATGAGCAGTTCTTC.

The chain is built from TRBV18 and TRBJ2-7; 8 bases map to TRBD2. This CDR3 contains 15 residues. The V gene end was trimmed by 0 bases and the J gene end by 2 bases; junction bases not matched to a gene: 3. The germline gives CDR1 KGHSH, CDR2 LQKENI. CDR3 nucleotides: TGTGCCAGCTCACCACCCCAGCGGGGGCCCTACGAGCAGTACTTC. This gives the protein CASSPPQRGPYEQYF.

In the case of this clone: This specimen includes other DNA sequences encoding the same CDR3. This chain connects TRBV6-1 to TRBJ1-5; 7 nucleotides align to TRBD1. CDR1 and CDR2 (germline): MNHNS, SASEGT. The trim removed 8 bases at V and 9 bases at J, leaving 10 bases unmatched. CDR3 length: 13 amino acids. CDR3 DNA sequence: TGTGCCAGCGACAGGGTATCTAGAGCGCCCCAGCATTTT. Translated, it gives CASDRVSRAPQHF.

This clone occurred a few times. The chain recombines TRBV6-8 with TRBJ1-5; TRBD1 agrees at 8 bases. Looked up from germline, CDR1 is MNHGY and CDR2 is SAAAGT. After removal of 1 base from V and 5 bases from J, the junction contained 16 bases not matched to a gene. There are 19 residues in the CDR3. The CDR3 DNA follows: TGTGCCAGCAGTTACTTGGCACAGGGGGAAGAAGGGGTGGATCAGCCCCAGCATTTT. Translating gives CASSYLAQGEEGVDQPQHF.

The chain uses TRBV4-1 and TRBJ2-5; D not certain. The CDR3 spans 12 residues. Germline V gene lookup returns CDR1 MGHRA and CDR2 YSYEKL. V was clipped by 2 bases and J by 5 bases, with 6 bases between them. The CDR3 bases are TGCGCCAGCAGCCAACCGGGTGAGACCCAGTACTTC. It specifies CASSQPGETQYF.

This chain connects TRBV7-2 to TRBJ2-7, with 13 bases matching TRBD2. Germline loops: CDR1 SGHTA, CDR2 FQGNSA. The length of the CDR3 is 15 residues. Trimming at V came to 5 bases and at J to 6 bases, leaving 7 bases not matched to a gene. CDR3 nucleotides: TGTGCCAGCAGCCGGAAGGGACTAGCGGGGCCCGAGCAGTACTTC. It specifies CASSRKGLAGPEQYF.